This is a list of T cell receptor beta chains from one sample in a study of blood T cell repertoires in COVID-19. Clones were sequenced by immunoSEQ multiplex PCR, and TCRdb holds only the in-frame ones, with some missing. In the table there are some 120,000 clones, roughly 90% of which are singletons. What was sequenced was peripheral blood. Receptors were obtained from a man aged 45-65 years with acute or convalescent COVID-19. Each CDR3 is given with its conserved first and last residue. Fields, in order: J gene, V gene, clone size, D gene, CDR3 length, CDR3 protein, CDR3 DNA. A D gene is named only where the DNA matches it firmly. Only some rows state a clone size, as once, few, many or a class for expanded clones.

J gene: TRBJ2-7
V gene: TRBV19
clone size: few
D gene: NA
CDR3 length: 13
CDR3 protein: CASSQTGAYEQYF
CDR3 DNA: TGTGCCAGTAGTCAGACAGGCGCTTACGAGCAGTACTTC

J gene: TRBJ2-2
V gene: TRBV11-1
clone size: once
D gene: NA
CDR3 length: 12
CDR3 protein: CASSPFAGELFF
CDR3 DNA: TGTGCCAGCAGCCCCTTCGCCGGGGAGCTGTTTTTT

J gene: TRBJ2-1
V gene: TRBV15
clone size: NA
D gene: NA
CDR3 length: 16
CDR3 protein: CATSRNRFSSYNEQFF
CDR3 DNA: TGTGCCACCAGCAGAAACAGGTTCAGCTCCTACAATGAGCAGTTCTTC

J gene: TRBJ2-6
V gene: TRBV29-1
clone size: NA
D gene: TRBD2
CDR3 length: 15
CDR3 protein: CSVLVGRAGANVLTF
CDR3 DNA: TGCAGCGTTTTGGTCGGGAGGGCTGGGGCCAACGTCCTGACTTTC

J gene: TRBJ1-2
V gene: TRBV6-1
clone size: NA
D gene: TRBD1
CDR3 length: 15
CDR3 protein: CASSEASRDSYGYTF
CDR3 DNA: TGTGCCAGCAGTGAAGCCTCCCGGGACAGTTATGGCTACACCTTC

J gene: TRBJ1-1
V gene: TRBV19
clone size: NA
D gene: NA
CDR3 length: 12
CDR3 protein: CASIGYRTEAFF
CDR3 DNA: TGTGCCAGTATCGGGTATCGCACTGAAGCTTTCTTT

J gene: TRBJ1-6
V gene: TRBV5-5
clone size: NA
D gene: NA
CDR3 length: 13
CDR3 protein: CASRTYGYSPLHF
CDR3 DNA: TGTGCCAGCAGAACATACGGGTATTCACCCCTCCACTTT

J gene: TRBJ1-1
V gene: TRBV11-1
clone size: NA
D gene: TRBD1
CDR3 length: 15
CDR3 protein: CASSLGTGMNTEAFF
CDR3 DNA: TGTGCCAGCAGCTTAGGGACAGGGATGAACACTGAAGCTTTCTTT

J gene: TRBJ1-4
V gene: TRBV30
clone size: NA
D gene: TRBD1
CDR3 length: 14
CDR3 protein: CAWIGTESGEKLFF
CDR3 DNA: TGTGCCTGGATTGGGACAGAGTCGGGTGAAAAACTGTTTTTT

J gene: TRBJ2-2
V gene: TRBV5-1
clone size: NA
D gene: TRBD2
CDR3 length: 23
CDR3 protein: CASSSRPIGTSGGLRGSTGELFF
CDR3 DNA: TGCGCCAGCAGCTCGAGACCGATCGGGACTAGCGGGGGCCTGAGGGGGAGCACCGGGGAGCTGTTTTTT

J gene: TRBJ1-1
V gene: TRBV5-1
clone size: NA
D gene: TRBD1
CDR3 length: 16
CDR3 protein: CASSWGQYSMNTEAFF
CDR3 DNA: TGCGCCAGCAGCTGGGGACAGTACTCCATGAACACTGAAGCTTTCTTT

J gene: TRBJ2-1
V gene: TRBV7-2
clone size: NA
D gene: TRBD1
CDR3 length: 14
CDR3 protein: CASSARQGYNEQFF
CDR3 DNA: TGTGCCAGCAGCGCCCGACAGGGCTACAATGAGCAGTTCTTC

J gene: TRBJ1-4
V gene: TRBV5-4
clone size: NA
D gene: NA
CDR3 length: 13
CDR3 protein: CASSWKGDEKLFF
CDR3 DNA: TGTGCCAGCAGCTGGAAGGGGGACGAAAAACTGTTTTTT

J gene: TRBJ2-7
V gene: TRBV12-5
clone size: once
D gene: TRBD1
CDR3 length: 16
CDR3 protein: CASGLPPGQGSYEQYF
CDR3 DNA: TGTGCTAGTGGTTTGCCTCCGGGACAGGGCTCCTACGAGCAGTACTTC

J gene: TRBJ1-1
V gene: TRBV6-6
clone size: NA
D gene: NA
CDR3 length: 15
CDR3 protein: CASRPRGGMNTEAFF
CDR3 DNA: TGTGCCAGTCGACCGAGGGGGGGAATGAACACTGAAGCTTTCTTT

J gene: TRBJ2-7
V gene: TRBV24-1
clone size: once
D gene: TRBD1
CDR3 length: 15
CDR3 protein: CATSDAQGDPYEQYF
CDR3 DNA: TGTGCCACCAGTGACGCCCAGGGGGATCCCTACGAGCAGTACTTC

J gene: TRBJ1-1
V gene: TRBV3-1/TRBV3-2
clone size: NA
D gene: NA
CDR3 length: 14
CDR3 protein: CASSQDRVQTEAFF
CDR3 DNA: TGTGCCAGCAGCCAAGACAGGGTGCAAACTGAAGCTTTCTTT

J gene: TRBJ1-4
V gene: TRBV5-8
clone size: NA
D gene: NA
CDR3 length: 16
CDR3 protein: CASSLRKGLNNEKLFF
CDR3 DNA: TGTGCCAGCAGCTTGAGGAAGGGGCTAAATAATGAAAAACTGTTTTTT

J gene: TRBJ2-7
V gene: TRBV15
clone size: NA
D gene: NA
CDR3 length: 16
CDR3 protein: CATSKGGQASSYEQYF
CDR3 DNA: TGTGCCACCAGCAAGGGGGGGCAGGCTAGCTCCTACGAGCAGTACTTC

J gene: TRBJ2-3
V gene: TRBV5-1
clone size: NA
D gene: TRBD1
CDR3 length: 15
CDR3 protein: CASSLETGATDTQYF
CDR3 DNA: TGCGCCAGCAGCTTGGAGACAGGGGCCACAGATACGCAGTATTTT

J gene: TRBJ2-7
V gene: TRBV27
clone size: NA
D gene: TRBD1
CDR3 length: 15
CDR3 protein: CASSLGGQGAYEQYF
CDR3 DNA: TGTGCCAGCAGTTTGGGGGGACAGGGGGCCTACGAGCAGTACTTC

J gene: TRBJ2-5
V gene: TRBV4-1
clone size: NA
D gene: NA
CDR3 length: 14
CDR3 protein: CASSQKGVSETQYF
CDR3 DNA: TGCGCCAGCAGCCAAAAAGGGGTCTCGGAGACCCAGTACTTC

J gene: TRBJ2-1
V gene: TRBV2
clone size: NA
D gene: TRBD2
CDR3 length: 16
CDR3 protein: CASSSLAGSSYNEQFF
CDR3 DNA: TGTGCCAGCTCATCCTTAGCGGGAAGCTCCTACAATGAGCAGTTCTTC

J gene: TRBJ2-5
V gene: TRBV30
clone size: NA
D gene: NA
CDR3 length: 13
CDR3 protein: CAWSVASRETQYF
CDR3 DNA: TGTGCCTGGAGTGTGGCTAGTCGAGAGACCCAGTACTTC

J gene: TRBJ1-2
V gene: TRBV5-1
clone size: few
D gene: TRBD1
CDR3 length: 16
CDR3 protein: CASPRDRRPLPLGYTF
CDR3 DNA: TGCGCCAGTCCGCGGGACAGGCGGCCTCTCCCTCTTGGCTACACCTTC

J gene: TRBJ2-6
V gene: TRBV7-2
clone size: NA
D gene: NA
CDR3 length: 15
CDR3 protein: CASSLVGSGANVLTF
CDR3 DNA: TGTGCCAGCAGCTTAGTCGGCTCTGGGGCCAACGTCCTGACTTTC

J gene: TRBJ1-2
V gene: TRBV5-8
clone size: NA
D gene: TRBD1
CDR3 length: 16
CDR3 protein: CASRLLTGARNYGYTF
CDR3 DNA: TGTGCCAGCAGACTCCTGACAGGGGCTCGGAACTATGGCTACACCTTC

J gene: TRBJ2-2
V gene: TRBV7-9
clone size: NA
D gene: TRBD2
CDR3 length: 17
CDR3 protein: CASSSALSGRYTGELFF
CDR3 DNA: TGTGCCAGCAGCTCCGCGCTTAGCGGGAGATACACCGGGGAGCTGTTTTTT

J gene: TRBJ1-4
V gene: TRBV24-1
clone size: NA
D gene: TRBD1
CDR3 length: 17
CDR3 protein: CATSVWQGDATNEKLFF
CDR3 DNA: TGTGCCACCAGTGTCTGGCAGGGGGATGCAACTAATGAAAAACTGTTTTTT

J gene: TRBJ2-5
V gene: TRBV7-9
clone size: NA
D gene: NA
CDR3 length: 15
CDR3 protein: CASSWGQHDQETQYF
CDR3 DNA: TGTGCCAGCAGCTGGGGGCAGCACGACCAAGAGACCCAGTACTTC

J gene: TRBJ2-1
V gene: TRBV11-3
clone size: NA
D gene: NA
CDR3 length: 16
CDR3 protein: CASSLESGSYSNEQFF
CDR3 DNA: TGTGCCAGCAGCTTAGAGTCCGGGAGTTACTCCAATGAGCAGTTCTTC

J gene: TRBJ1-2
V gene: TRBV2
clone size: NA
D gene: TRBD1
CDR3 length: 15
CDR3 protein: CASSLKQGATYGYTF
CDR3 DNA: TGTGCCAGCAGCCTAAAACAGGGGGCAACCTATGGCTACACCTTC

J gene: TRBJ1-4
V gene: TRBV18
clone size: NA
D gene: TRBD1
CDR3 length: 15
CDR3 protein: CASSPQGATNEKLFF
CDR3 DNA: TGTGCCAGCTCTCCGCAGGGGGCGACTAATGAAAAACTGTTTTTT

J gene: TRBJ1-4
V gene: TRBV3-1/TRBV3-2
clone size: NA
D gene: TRBD1
CDR3 length: 14
CDR3 protein: CASSPRLNRGKLFF
CDR3 DNA: TGTGCCAGCAGCCCCCGACTGAACAGGGGAAAACTGTTTTTT

J gene: TRBJ1-2
V gene: TRBV6-4
clone size: NA
D gene: NA
CDR3 length: 13
CDR3 protein: CASRRDREGGYTF
CDR3 DNA: TGTGCCAGCAGGAGGGACCGGGAGGGTGGCTACACCTTC

J gene: TRBJ2-2
V gene: TRBV7-2
clone size: once
D gene: TRBD2
CDR3 length: 16
CDR3 protein: CASSLGGGSNGGELFF
CDR3 DNA: TGTGCCAGCAGCTTAGGGGGCGGGAGTAACGGCGGGGAGCTGTTTTTT

J gene: TRBJ2-2
V gene: TRBV7-2
clone size: NA
D gene: NA
CDR3 length: 19
CDR3 protein: CASSLVHSSLSMNTGELFF
CDR3 DNA: TGTGCCAGCAGCTTAGTTCATTCGAGCCTGTCGATGAACACCGGGGAGCTGTTTTTT

J gene: TRBJ1-1
V gene: TRBV6-6
clone size: NA
D gene: NA
CDR3 length: 14
CDR3 protein: CASRPRIQNTEAFF
CDR3 DNA: TGTGCCAGCAGGCCCAGAATACAGAACACTGAAGCTTTCTTT

J gene: TRBJ2-3
V gene: TRBV5-1
clone size: NA
D gene: TRBD2
CDR3 length: 17
CDR3 protein: CASSLAGLAAGGDTQYF
CDR3 DNA: TGCGCCAGCAGCTTGGCGGGACTCGCGGCGGGGGGGGATACGCAGTATTTT

J gene: TRBJ1-6
V gene: TRBV5-6
clone size: NA
D gene: TRBD1
CDR3 length: 15
CDR3 protein: CASSPQKGANSPLHF
CDR3 DNA: TGTGCCAGCAGCCCGCAGAAGGGGGCTAATTCACCCCTCCACTTT

J gene: TRBJ2-1
V gene: TRBV6-2/TRBV6-3
clone size: once
D gene: TRBD2
CDR3 length: 18
CDR3 protein: CASSYPVLAGADYNEQFF
CDR3 DNA: TGTGCCAGCAGTTACCCCGTTTTAGCGGGAGCCGATTACAATGAGCAGTTCTTC

J gene: TRBJ2-2
V gene: TRBV19
clone size: NA
D gene: TRBD1
CDR3 length: 16
CDR3 protein: CASSLIRTGSTGELFF
CDR3 DNA: TGTGCCAGTAGTCTCATTCGGACAGGGTCGACCGGGGAGCTGTTTTTT

J gene: TRBJ1-2
V gene: TRBV6-5
clone size: NA
D gene: NA
CDR3 length: 14
CDR3 protein: CASNLGRGNYGYTF
CDR3 DNA: TGTGCCAGCAACCTTGGGAGGGGGAACTATGGCTACACCTTC

J gene: TRBJ2-1
V gene: TRBV11-3
clone size: NA
D gene: TRBD2
CDR3 length: 15
CDR3 protein: CASSLVGTSGVEQFF
CDR3 DNA: TGTGCCAGCAGCTTAGTAGGGACTAGCGGGGTTGAGCAGTTCTTC

J gene: TRBJ1-1
V gene: TRBV10-3
clone size: NA
D gene: NA
CDR3 length: 14
CDR3 protein: CAISESTGISEAFF
CDR3 DNA: TGTGCCATCAGTGAGTCGACCGGGATCTCTGAAGCTTTCTTT

J gene: TRBJ2-7
V gene: TRBV5-1
clone size: NA
D gene: TRBD1
CDR3 length: 14
CDR3 protein: CASRRGDRVYEQYF
CDR3 DNA: TGCGCCAGCCGAAGAGGGGACAGGGTCTACGAGCAGTACTTC